This TCR beta chain was obtained from a study of blood T cell repertoires in COVID-19. Across the study: The origin of the acute and convalescent COVID-19 samples was the United States, Italy and Spain. PBMCs, B-cell-depleted T cells, or T cells were the source of the cDNA or gDNA that made up the material.

Original methodology: Amplification of reference gene primers provided the estimated nucleated cell counts. Generated by immunoSEQ multiplex PCR, the TCRdb table keeps only in-frame clones and is missing some. V, J and clone size were drawn from that table, and D and trimming were deduced from the DNA. The repertoire holds about 90,000 clones, around 81% seen once, with approximately 10% in the top ten. Sequenced: peripheral blood. The receptor was derived from a woman aged 70-85 years with active or convalescent COVID-19.

This CDR3 is CASKGGARTEAFF. The CDR3 DNA follows: TGTGCCAGTAAAGGAGGGGCGAGGACTGAAGCTTTCTTT. This chain links TRBV19 with TRBJ1-1; weak D call: TRBD1 (5 bases). The V end was cut by 7 bases, the J end by 5 bases, with 14 bases between. The germline gives CDR1 LNHDA, CDR2 SQIVND (reference sequence). This CDR3 has 13 residues.